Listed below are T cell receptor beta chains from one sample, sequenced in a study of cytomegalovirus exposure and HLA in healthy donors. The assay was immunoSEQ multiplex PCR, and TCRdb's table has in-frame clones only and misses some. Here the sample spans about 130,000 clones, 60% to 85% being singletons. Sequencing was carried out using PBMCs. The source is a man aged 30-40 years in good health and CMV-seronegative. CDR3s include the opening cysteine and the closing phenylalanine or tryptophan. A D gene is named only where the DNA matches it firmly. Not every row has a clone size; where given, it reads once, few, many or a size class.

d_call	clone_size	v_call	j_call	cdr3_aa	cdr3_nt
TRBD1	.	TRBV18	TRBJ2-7	CASSPRQGTYEQYF	TGTGCCAGCTCACCGAGACAGGGCACCTACGAGCAGTACTTC
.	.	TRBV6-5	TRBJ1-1	CASRQGWRNTEAFF	TGTGCCAGCAGACAGGGTTGGAGGAACACTGAGGCTTTCTTT
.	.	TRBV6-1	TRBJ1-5	CASLSGYSNQPQHF	TGTGCCAGCCTTTCGGGTTATAGCAATCAGCCCCAGCATTTT
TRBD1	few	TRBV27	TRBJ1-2	CASSLQRPGQGSTYGYTF	TGTGCCAGCAGTTTACAAAGACCGGGACAGGGATCCACCTATGGCTACACCTTC
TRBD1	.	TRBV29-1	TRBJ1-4	CSVVQGGKGEKLFF	TGCAGCGTTGTGCAGGGGGGAAAGGGTGAAAAACTGTTTTTT
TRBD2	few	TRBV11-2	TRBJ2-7	CASSLSGGLYEQYF	TGTGCCAGCAGCCTTAGCGGGGGGCTGTACGAGCAGTACTTC
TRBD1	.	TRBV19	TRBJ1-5	CASSLRQGNQPQHF	TGTGCCAGTAGCTTAAGACAGGGTAATCAGCCCCAGCATTTT
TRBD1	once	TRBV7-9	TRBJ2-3	CASSANDRVVTQYF	TGTGCCAGCAGCGCAAATGACAGGGTAGTTACGCAGTATTTT
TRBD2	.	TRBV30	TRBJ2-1	CAWSVTSGSPNEQFF	TGTGCCTGGAGTGTTACTAGCGGGAGCCCCAATGAGCAGTTCTTC
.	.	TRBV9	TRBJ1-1	CASSVDVQGYTEAFF	TGTGCCAGCAGCGTAGACGTGCAGGGTTACACTGAAGCTTTCTTT
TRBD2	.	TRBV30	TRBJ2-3	CAWSAVSSGRIDTQYF	TGTGCCTGGAGTGCCGTCTCTAGCGGGAGGATAGATACGCAGTATTTT
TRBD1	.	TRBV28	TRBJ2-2	CASSLWQGANTGELFF	TGTGCCAGCAGTTTATGGCAGGGGGCGAACACCGGGGAGCTGTTTTTT
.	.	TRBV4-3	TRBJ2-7	CASSQVAQGPYEQYF	TGCGCCAGCAGCCAAGTGGCGCAGGGGCCCTACGAGCAGTACTTC
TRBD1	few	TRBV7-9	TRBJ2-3	CASSLFRDRVSTQYF	TGTGCCAGCAGCTTATTCCGGGACAGGGTCTCTACGCAGTATTTT
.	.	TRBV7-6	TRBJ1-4	CASSLGAGLNEKLFF	TGTGCCAGCAGCCTAGGTGCCGGGTTAAATGAAAAACTGTTTTTT
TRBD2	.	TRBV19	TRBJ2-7	CASRERGSSYEQYF	TGTGCCAGTAGGGAGCGGGGGAGCTCCTACGAGCAGTACTTC
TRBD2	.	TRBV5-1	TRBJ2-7	CASSPTSGSRNEQYF	TGCGCCAGCAGCCCCACTAGCGGGAGCAGGAACGAGCAGTACTTC
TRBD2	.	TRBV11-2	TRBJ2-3	CASSFRGGSGGTDTQYF	TGTGCCAGCAGCTTTCGTGGCGGGAGTGGTGGCACAGATACGCAGTATTTT
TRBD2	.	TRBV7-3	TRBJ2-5	CASRLSAGTTAGAQYF	TGTGCCAGCAGGTTAAGCGCCGGGACTACCGCCGGAGCCCAGTACTTC
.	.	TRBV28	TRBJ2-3	CASSLSRPTDTQYF	TGTGCCAGCAGTTTGTCGAGGCCCACAGATACGCAGTATTTT
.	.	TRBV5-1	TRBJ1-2	CASSAGRGGSSGYTF	TGCGCCAGCAGCGCTGGGAGGGGGGGCTCGAGCGGCTACACCTTC
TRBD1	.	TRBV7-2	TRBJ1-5	CASSFEDRGRRQPQHF	TGTGCCAGCAGCTTCGAGGACAGGGGGCGACGACAGCCCCAGCATTTT
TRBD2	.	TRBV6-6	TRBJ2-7	CASRTRTSFRGEQYF	TGTGCCAGCAGAACAAGGACTAGTTTTAGGGGCGAGCAGTACTTC
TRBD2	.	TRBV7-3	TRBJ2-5	CASSLTALAGGSPQETQYF	TGTGCCAGCAGCTTAACGGCACTAGCGGGAGGATCCCCCCAAGAGACCCAGTACTTC
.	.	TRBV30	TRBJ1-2	CAWRESGDGYTF	TGTGCCTGGAGAGAAAGCGGGGATGGCTACACCTTC
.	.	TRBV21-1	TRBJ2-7	CASRIAGGGSYEQYF	TGTGCCAGCAGGATAGCGGGGGGTGGGTCCTACGAGCAGTACTTC
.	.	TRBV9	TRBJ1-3	CASSVGGAGNTIYF	TGTGCCAGCAGCGTAGGGGGGGCTGGAAACACCATATATTTT
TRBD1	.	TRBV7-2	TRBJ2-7	CASSFRGEQYF	TGTGCCAGCAGTTTCAGGGGGGAGCAGTACTTC
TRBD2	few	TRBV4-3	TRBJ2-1	CASSQGGLAGAYNEQFF	TGCGCCAGCAGCCAAGGGGGACTAGCGGGAGCCTACAATGAGCAGTTCTTC
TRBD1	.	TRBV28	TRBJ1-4	CASSRGQGNEKLFF	TGTGCCAGCAGCCGGGGACAGGGGAATGAAAAACTGTTTTTT
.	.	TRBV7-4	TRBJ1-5	CASIPWIEEGNQPQHF	TGTGCCAGCATCCCCTGGATAGAAGAGGGCAATCAGCCCCAGCATTTT
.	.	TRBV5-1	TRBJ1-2	CASSLTGGEAGYTF	TGCGCCAGCAGCTTGACCGGGGGGGAGGCTGGCTACACCTTC
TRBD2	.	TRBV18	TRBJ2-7	CASSTTSGRTGEQYF	TGTGCCAGCTCAACGACTAGCGGGAGGACGGGAGAGCAGTACTTC
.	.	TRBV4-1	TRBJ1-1	CASSHLPEGTNTEAFF	TGCGCCAGCAGCCATCTCCCCGAGGGGACAAACACTGAAGCTTTCTTT
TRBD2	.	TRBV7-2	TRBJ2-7	CASSLAGGAGAGAYEQYF	TGTGCCAGCAGCTTAGCGGGGGGGGCGGGAGCGGGAGCGTACGAGCAGTACTTC
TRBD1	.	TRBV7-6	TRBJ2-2	CASSLVGQGYTGELFF	TGTGCCAGCAGCTTAGTGGGACAGGGTTATACCGGGGAGCTGTTTTTT
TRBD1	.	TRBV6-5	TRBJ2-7	CASSSAGTGSEQYF	TGTGCCAGCAGTTCGGCCGGGACAGGGTCGGAGCAGTACTTC
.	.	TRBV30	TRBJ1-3	CAWSGGSSSGNTIYF	TGTGCCTGGAGTGGGGGCTCGAGCTCTGGAAACACCATATATTTT
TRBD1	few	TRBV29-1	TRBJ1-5	CSVEETGGNQPQHF	TGCAGCGTTGAAGAGACAGGGGGCAATCAGCCCCAGCATTTT
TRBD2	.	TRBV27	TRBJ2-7	CASRKIAGDSYEQYF	TGTGCCAGCAGGAAAATAGCGGGGGACTCCTACGAGCAGTACTTC
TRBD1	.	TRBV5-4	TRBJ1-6	CASSSHQGGSGGRNSPLHF	TGTGCCAGCAGCTCGCACCAGGGGGGTAGCGGGGGCCGGAATTCACCCCTCCACTTT
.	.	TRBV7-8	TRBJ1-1	CASSLIQTGPHTEAFF	TGTGCCAGCAGCTTGATCCAAACAGGGCCCCACACTGAAGCTTTCTTT
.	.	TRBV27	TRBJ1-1	CASSRLGVSGLDTEAFF	TGTGCCAGCAGTCGTCTCGGGGTTAGTGGGTTAGACACTGAAGCTTTCTTT
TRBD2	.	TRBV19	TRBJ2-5	CASRLAGETQYF	TGTGCCAGTCGACTAGCAGGAGAGACCCAGTACTTC
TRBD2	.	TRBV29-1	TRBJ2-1	CSVVGPSGGNEQFF	TGCAGCGTTGTTGGGCCTAGCGGGGGGAATGAGCAGTTCTTC
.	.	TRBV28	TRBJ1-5	CASSSRQPQHF	TGTGCCAGCAGTTCTCGTCAGCCCCAGCATTTT
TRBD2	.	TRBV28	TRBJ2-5	CASSFMWAGGKTQYF	TGTGCCAGCAGTTTCATGTGGGCGGGGGGCAAGACCCAGTACTTC
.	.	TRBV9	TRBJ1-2	CASSVGYAGSFYGYTF	TGTGCCAGCAGCGTAGGTTATGCAGGGTCCTTCTATGGCTACACCTTC
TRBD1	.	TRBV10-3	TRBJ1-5	CAISGGQGAFAGQPQHF	TGTGCCATCAGTGGAGGGCAGGGGGCGTTTGCTGGTCAGCCCCAGCATTTT
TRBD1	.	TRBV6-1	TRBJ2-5	CASRPGQGLETQYF	TGTGCCAGCCGACCGGGACAGGGTTTAGAGACCCAGTACTTC
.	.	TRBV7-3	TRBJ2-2	CASSSLGSNTGELFF	TGTGCCAGCAGCTCTTTGGGCTCGAACACCGGGGAGCTGTTTTTT
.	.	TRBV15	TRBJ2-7	CATSRLNSYEQYF	TGTGCCACCAGCAGATTAAACAGCTACGAGCAGTACTTC
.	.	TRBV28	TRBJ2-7	CASSLGGGQYEQYF	TGTGCCAGCAGTTTAGGCGGTGGACAGTACGAGCAGTACTTC
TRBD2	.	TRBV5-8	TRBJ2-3	CASSLVASGGSTDTQYF	TGTGCCAGCAGCTTGGTGGCTAGCGGGGGGAGCACAGATACGCAGTATTTT
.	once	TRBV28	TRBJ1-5	CASSLRGLSNQPQHF	TGTGCCAGCAGTTTAAGAGGGTTAAGCAATCAGCCCCAGCATTTT